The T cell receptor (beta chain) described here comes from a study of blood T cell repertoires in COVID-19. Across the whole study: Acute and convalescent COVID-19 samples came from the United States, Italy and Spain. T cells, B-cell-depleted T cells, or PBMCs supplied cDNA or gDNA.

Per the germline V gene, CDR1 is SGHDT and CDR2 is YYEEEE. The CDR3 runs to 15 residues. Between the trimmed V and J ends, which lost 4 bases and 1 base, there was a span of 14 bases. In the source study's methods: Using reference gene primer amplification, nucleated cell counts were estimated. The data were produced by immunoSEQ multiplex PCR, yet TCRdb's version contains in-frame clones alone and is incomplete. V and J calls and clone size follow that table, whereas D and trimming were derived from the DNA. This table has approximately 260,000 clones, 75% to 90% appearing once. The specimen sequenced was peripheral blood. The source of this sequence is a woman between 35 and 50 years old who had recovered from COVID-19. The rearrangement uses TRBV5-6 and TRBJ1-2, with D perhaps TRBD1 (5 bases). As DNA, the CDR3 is TGTGCCAGCAGCCAGGCCGGGGGGATTAACTATGGCTACACCTTC. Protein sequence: CASSQAGGINYGYTF.